These T cell receptor beta chains were read from a single sample in a study of Ad26.COV2.S vaccination and SARS-CoV-2 variants. Here immunoSEQ multiplex PCR was the method, and the copy in TCRdb shows in-frame clones only, minus some. Among about 350,000 clones listed, around 90% were seen once. Sequences were derived from peripheral blood, sampled in a trial of Ad26.COV2.S vaccine versus placebo. All receptors come from a person between 18 and 65 years old who received the Ad26.COV2.S COVID-19 vaccine or a placebo. Both conserved end residues are part of each CDR3. Fields, in order: CDR3 protein, CDR3 DNA, D gene, V gene, clone size, J gene. The D gene is left open where the match is weak. Rows may omit the clone size; those that give it use once, few, many or a size class.

CASSQGTAMRYF | TGTGCCAGCAGCCAAGGGACAGCGATGCGGTACTTC | - | TRBV3-1/TRBV3-2 | - | TRBJ2-7
CASSILAGQGAGTQYF | TGTGCCAGTAGTATCCTGGCGGGACAGGGGGCTGGTACGCAGTATTTT | TRBD1 | TRBV19 | once | TRBJ2-3
CASSLGTGGWTTEAFF | TGTGCCAGCAGCTTAGGCACGGGGGGGTGGACTACTGAAGCTTTCTTT | - | TRBV13 | - | TRBJ1-1
CASSIDSFQGTQYF | TGCGCCAGCAGCATAGACAGTTTCCAAGGGACCCAGTACTTC | - | TRBV5-1 | - | TRBJ2-5
CASSYSIGSGIGYNEQFF | TGTGCCAGCAGTTACTCGATAGGGAGCGGCATCGGATACAATGAGCAGTTCTTC | - | TRBV6-2/TRBV6-3 | - | TRBJ2-1
CASSLPGLGGYTF | TGTGCCAGCAGCTTGCCAGGGTTGGGTGGCTACACCTTC | - | TRBV5-6 | - | TRBJ1-2
CSVIATGNTIYF | TGCAGCGTAATAGCCACTGGAAACACCATATATTTT | - | TRBV29-1 | - | TRBJ1-3
CASSFGFQAFF | TGCGCCAGCAGCTTCGGTTTTCAAGCTTTCTTT | - | TRBV5-1 | - | TRBJ1-1
CASSPGTSYNEQFF | TGTGCCAGCAGTCCCGGGACCTCCTACAATGAGCAGTTCTTC | - | TRBV27 | once | TRBJ2-1
CASSRRQGGVGNIQYF | TGTGCCAGCAGCCGCAGACAGGGTGGTGTGGGGAACATTCAGTACTTC | TRBD1 | TRBV14 | - | TRBJ2-4
CATQGAPRGWSEQYF | TGTGCCACGCAGGGGGCGCCTCGGGGTTGGAGCGAGCAGTACTTC | TRBD1 | TRBV28 | - | TRBJ2-7
CASSNPGLYGYTF | TGTGCCAGCAGTAATCCGGGCCTTTATGGCTACACCTTC | - | TRBV6-5 | - | TRBJ1-2
CASSSLPAGTADEQYF | TGTGCCAGCAGCTCACTCCCGGCGGGGACAGCGGACGAGCAGTACTTC | - | TRBV7-9 | few | TRBJ2-7
CASSQDRLAGEQFF | TGCGCCAGCAGCCAAGATCGACTAGCGGGGGAGCAGTTCTTC | TRBD2 | TRBV4-3 | - | TRBJ2-1
CAWSGTRGREAFF | TGTGCCTGGAGCGGTACGAGGGGAAGGGAAGCTTTCTTT | - | TRBV30 | - | TRBJ1-1
CASTEGGGRGIQYF | TGTGCCAGCACGGAGGGGGGCGGTCGAGGCATTCAGTACTTC | - | TRBV13 | few | TRBJ2-4
CASHRGTEAFF | TGTGCCAGCCACCGGGGCACTGAAGCTTTCTTT | - | TRBV28 | few | TRBJ1-1
CAIGRGLGNTIYF | TGTGCCATCGGGAGGGGTCTTGGAAACACCATATATTTT | - | TRBV10-3 | once | TRBJ1-3
CAWTKGWDTEAFF | TGTGCCTGGACGAAAGGGTGGGACACTGAAGCTTTCTTT | - | TRBV30 | - | TRBJ1-1
CARGNTGELFF | TGTGCCAGGGGAAATACCGGGGAGCTGTTTTTT | - | TRBV7-9 | - | TRBJ2-2
CASSYWQQPYEQYF | TGTGCCAGCAGTTACTGGCAGCAACCCTACGAGCAGTACTTC | - | TRBV6-5 | - | TRBJ2-7
CAWTPQGALGYTF | TGTGCCTGGACTCCACAGGGGGCGCTTGGCTACACCTTC | TRBD1 | TRBV30 | - | TRBJ1-2
CASSLSLSTGNTIYF | TGTGCCAGCAGCCTTTCTCTCAGCACTGGAAACACCATATATTTT | - | TRBV3-1/TRBV3-2 | - | TRBJ1-3
CASRELTGADTQYF | TGTGCCAGCAGAGAGTTGACGGGTGCAGATACGCAGTATTTT | - | TRBV27 | - | TRBJ2-3
CASSPATDTQYF | TGTGCCAGCAGCCCCGCCACAGATACGCAGTATTTT | - | TRBV9 | - | TRBJ2-3
CAWSWLGSGGSKNEQFF | TGTGCCTGGAGCTGGTTGGGGAGCGGGGGATCTAAAAATGAGCAGTTCTTC | TRBD2 | TRBV30 | - | TRBJ2-1
CASSLKVTRQETQYF | TGTGCCAGCAGCTTAAAAGTGACCCGCCAAGAGACCCAGTACTTC | - | TRBV7-3 | - | TRBJ2-5
CASSLLGVIYEQYF | TGTGCCAGCAGCTTGCTCGGAGTTATCTACGAGCAGTACTTC | - | TRBV5-4 | - | TRBJ2-7
CASSQERGDVGSSYEQYF | TGCGCCAGCAGCCAAGAAAGGGGCGACGTTGGGAGCTCCTACGAGCAGTACTTC | - | TRBV4-3 | - | TRBJ2-7
CASNQNRLTPGMDSPLHF | TGTGCCAGCAACCAAAACCGTCTGACACCGGGGATGGATTCACCCCTCCACTTT | - | TRBV3-1/TRBV3-2 | - | TRBJ1-6
CASSATGDSYEQYF | TGTGCCAGCAGTGCTACAGGGGACTCCTACGAGCAGTACTTC | TRBD1 | TRBV25-1 | - | TRBJ2-7
CASGLEKGVLTEAFF | TGTGCTAGTGGTCTCGAAAAGGGGGTTCTCACTGAAGCTTTCTTT | - | TRBV12-5 | - | TRBJ1-1
CASSLTQGNYGYTF | TGTGCCAGCAGCCTGACTCAGGGTAACTATGGCTACACCTTC | - | TRBV4-2 | - | TRBJ1-2
CASSPHRSSGANVLTF | TGTGCCAGCAGCCCTCATAGGAGCTCTGGGGCCAACGTCCTGACTTTC | - | TRBV3-1/TRBV3-2 | - | TRBJ2-6
CASSPGTGDNSPLHF | TGTGCCAGCTCACCGGGGACAGGGGATAATTCACCCCTCCACTTT | TRBD1 | TRBV18 | - | TRBJ1-6
CASSLRHKDTEAFF | TGCGCCAGCAGCTTGCGGCACAAAGACACTGAAGCTTTCTTT | - | TRBV5-1 | - | TRBJ1-1
CAWIGERGSPLHF | TGTGCCTGGATCGGGGAACGTGGTTCACCCCTCCACTTT | - | TRBV30 | - | TRBJ1-6
CASAAEVLAYEQYF | TGTGCCAGCGCCGCGGAGGTTTTAGCCTACGAGCAGTACTTC | - | TRBV18 | once | TRBJ2-7
CASIKVNTEAFF | TGTGCCAGCATTAAGGTGAACACTGAAGCTTTCTTT | - | TRBV7-9 | - | TRBJ1-1
CASSPTVAGTSSGNTIYF | TGTGCCAGCAGCCCAACCGTTGCAGGAACGAGCTCTGGAAACACCATATATTTT | - | TRBV2 | - | TRBJ1-3
CASSLFGQEQDTQYF | TGTGCCAGCAGTTTATTCGGGCAGGAACAAGATACGCAGTATTTT | - | TRBV27 | - | TRBJ2-3
CSVEVNREEPQHF | TGCAGCGTTGAAGTAAACAGGGAAGAGCCCCAGCATTTT | - | TRBV29-1 | - | TRBJ1-5
CASSGAPYEQYF | TGTGCCAGCAGCGGGGCCCCCTACGAGCAGTACTTC | - | TRBV7-8 | - | TRBJ2-7
CASSPGVSGNTIYF | TGTGCCAGTAGTCCAGGTGTGTCGGGAAACACCATATATTTT | - | TRBV19 | once | TRBJ1-3
CASGRGNTEAFF | TGTGCCAGCGGCCGCGGGAACACTGAAGCTTTCTTT | - | TRBV7-2 | - | TRBJ1-1
CATPGEPQGGTDTQYF | TGTGCCACCCCGGGAGAACCCCAGGGAGGCACAGATACGCAGTATTTT | - | TRBV7-9 | - | TRBJ2-3
CASSYRQGRTGELFF | TGTGCCAGCAGCTACCGACAGGGTAGAACCGGGGAGCTGTTTTTT | TRBD1 | TRBV7-9 | many | TRBJ2-2
CASSRDRVYEQYF | TGTGCCAGTAGCCGCGACAGGGTCTACGAGCAGTACTTC | TRBD1 | TRBV19 | - | TRBJ2-7
CASSEPTSAQYF | TGTGCCAGTAGTGAGCCCACTTCGGCCCAGTACTTC | - | TRBV19 | - | TRBJ2-5
CASSPTGGTEAFF | TGTGCCAGCTCACCCACAGGGGGCACTGAAGCTTTCTTT | TRBD1 | TRBV18 | - | TRBJ1-1
CASSEGTGNQPQHF | TGTGCCAGCAGTGAGGGAACTGGCAATCAGCCCCAGCATTTT | - | TRBV6-6 | - | TRBJ1-5
CASSLAGGQLMNTEAFF | TGTGCCAGCAGCTTGGCCGGCGGACAGTTAATGAACACTGAAGCTTTCTTT | - | TRBV5-6 | - | TRBJ1-1
CAPRHGGLAGGLRWGSGANVLTF | TGTGCCCCCCGCCACGGGGGCCTCGCGGGGGGCCTCCGTTGGGGATCTGGGGCCAACGTCCTGACTTTC | TRBD2 | TRBV14 | once | TRBJ2-6
CASSDQHRGEQYF | TGTGCCAGCAGCGACCAACACAGGGGCGAGCAGTACTTC | TRBD1 | TRBV7-9 | - | TRBJ2-7
CASSLAGQGSTGELFF | TGCGCCAGCAGCTTGGCGGGACAGGGTTCCACCGGGGAGCTGTTTTTT | TRBD1 | TRBV5-1 | - | TRBJ2-2
CASSQVASGSTDTQYF | TGTGCCAGCAGCCAAGTGGCTAGCGGGAGCACAGATACGCAGTATTTT | TRBD2 | TRBV3-1/TRBV3-2 | - | TRBJ2-3
CASSLVGQGFTGELFF | TGTGCCAGCAGCTTAGTGGGTCAGGGCTTCACCGGGGAGCTGTTTTTT | - | TRBV11-2 | - | TRBJ2-2
CASSPAPPGANVLTF | TGTGCCAGCAGCCCCGCCCCCCCTGGGGCCAACGTCCTGACTTTC | - | TRBV6-5 | - | TRBJ2-6
CASSLSKDTYEQYF | TGTGCCAGCAGTTTGAGTAAAGATACCTACGAGCAGTACTTC | - | TRBV27 | - | TRBJ2-7
CASSAQGGAKGNEQFF | TGTGCCAGCAGTGCCCAAGGAGGGGCGAAAGGGAATGAGCAGTTCTTC | - | TRBV6-1 | - | TRBJ2-1